This TCR beta chain was sequenced in a study of neurological immune-mediated disorders (dated by TCRdb to 2018 to 2020). Notes on the research overall: Peripheral blood TCR-beta repertoires from patients with HTLV-I-associated myelopathy (HAM/TSP), patients with multiple sclerosis, and healthy controls were compared in the study using UMI-based sequencing. To precisely calculate how much the frequency of each individual clone varied, libraries were sequenced in technical triplicate. The cohort was made up of 68 subjects, consisting of around 14 HAM/TSP patients, roughly 35 multiple sclerosis patients and around 20 healthy controls. Alongside PBMC samples, the set of around 99 TCR-beta libraries contained longitudinal samples, technical triplicates, and paired CD4+ and CD8+ T-cell subsets that had been sorted.

Germline trimming amounts to 2 bases on V and 1 base on J, with 3 as the count of junction bases outside the gene matches. CDR1 and CDR2 are read off the germline V gene as MGHRA and YSYEKL. From its cysteine to its phenylalanine, the CDR3 spans 15 amino acids. Just CDR3 DNA is preserved here, 45 bases in frame from base 1. The intended sense of this specimen's time point label: technical triplicate 2. For unsorted PBMC libraries, 2 million PBMCs were used after storage in RNAlater at -80 degrees C until RNA extraction. Peripheral blood was subjected to Ficoll-Hypaque density gradient centrifugation to isolate PBMCs, which were then cryopreserved in liquid nitrogen. This clonotype was seen repeatedly, ten times or more. It has no known antigen specificity. Base-call qualities are not available, and no considerably larger clone is one nucleotide away. cDNA synthesis used template-switch 5'RACE with a primer carrying a 10-nucleotide random unique molecular identifier tagging each TCR transcript. Over 160 million TCR-beta sequences, covering 15-18 subjects, were produced in each sequencing run. Total RNA was extracted with the RNeasy kit. Using the KAPA Real-time Library Amplification kit, TCR-beta VDJ regions were amplified with primers for the TCR constant region and the 5'RACE anchor. A first PCR added sample indexes and Illumina adaptors, and a second PCR then raised library yield. After Ampure bead purification, the TCR product of roughly 650 bp was size-selected on a 2% E-gel SizeSelection system. Before pooling, library quality was checked on a Bioanalyzer, concentration was measured with Qubit, and libraries were quantified with the Kapa Library Quantification kit. An Illumina HiSeq 2500 sequenced the libraries paired-end 2 x 150 bp. To increase sequence diversity, roughly 24-32% phiX was spiked into each library pool. The authors' pipeline ran thus. The UMI-based MiGEC pipeline processed quality-filtered reads and removed over 80% of raw TCR sequences during error correction. IMGT germline references were used for aligning VDJ genes, and each clonotype was defined as a unique CDR3 amino acid sequence together with its V-J genes. VDJtools evaluated clonal expansion, Shannon diversity and CDR3 relatedness (CalcPairwiseDistances, ClusterSamples); CLCbio workbench built phylogenetic trees. Using coefficient-of-variation modelling across technical triplicates, the study counted a clone as expanded if it had at least 8 unique UMIs. Using fastp at Q25 and MiXCR, TCRdb reprocessed the public reads and kept productive beta chains. All rows with the same CDR3 protein become a single entry with the most common DNA and genes. TCRdb assigned the V and J calls; the authors' analysis was not used. This sample holds roughly 61,000 distinct CDR3 sequences; about 24% were observed only once. The ten largest clones represent under 5.5% of the sample.

Points the paper makes about the study in general: No identical CDR3 amino acid sequences were found to be shared among expanded clones across subjects, suggesting that TCR-beta repertoires were private in all groups. TCR clonal expansion was highest in HAM/TSP patients and lowest in MS patients, with MS patients falling below even healthy controls.

Input material: PBMCs. This receptor chain uses TRBV4-1 and TRBJ2-3; 7 bases in the middle match TRBD1. The sequence derives from a man between 60 and 75 years old with HTLV-1-associated myelopathy (HAM/TSP). This receptor carries the CDR3 CASSQRDSRTDTQYF. The nucleotide sequence is given as TGCGCCAGCAGCCAAAGGGACAGCCGCACAGATACGCAGTATTTT.